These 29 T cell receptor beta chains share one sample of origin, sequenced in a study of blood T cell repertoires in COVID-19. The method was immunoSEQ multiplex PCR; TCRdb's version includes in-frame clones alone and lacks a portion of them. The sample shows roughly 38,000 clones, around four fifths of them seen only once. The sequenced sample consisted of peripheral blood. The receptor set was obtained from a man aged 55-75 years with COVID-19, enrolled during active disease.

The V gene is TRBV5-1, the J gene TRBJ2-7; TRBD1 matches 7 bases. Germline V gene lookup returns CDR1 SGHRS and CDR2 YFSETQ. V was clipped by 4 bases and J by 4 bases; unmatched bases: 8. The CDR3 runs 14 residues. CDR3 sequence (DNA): TGCGCCAGCAGCCCCCGACAGGGTCAATACGAGCAGTACTTC. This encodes CASSPRQGQYEQYF.

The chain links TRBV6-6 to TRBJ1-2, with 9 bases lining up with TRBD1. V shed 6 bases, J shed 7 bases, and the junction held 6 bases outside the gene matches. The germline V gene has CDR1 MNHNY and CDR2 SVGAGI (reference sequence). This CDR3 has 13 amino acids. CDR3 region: CASSSTGGLGYTF. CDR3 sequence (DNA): TGTGCCAGCAGCAGTACAGGGGGCCTTGGCTACACCTTC.

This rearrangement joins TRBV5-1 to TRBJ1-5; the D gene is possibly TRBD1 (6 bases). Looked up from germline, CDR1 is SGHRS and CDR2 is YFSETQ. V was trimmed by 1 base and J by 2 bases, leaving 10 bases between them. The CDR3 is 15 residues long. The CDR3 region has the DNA TGCGCCAGCAGCTTGACGGACAGACGCAATCAGCCCCAGCATTTT. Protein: CASSLTDRRNQPQHF.

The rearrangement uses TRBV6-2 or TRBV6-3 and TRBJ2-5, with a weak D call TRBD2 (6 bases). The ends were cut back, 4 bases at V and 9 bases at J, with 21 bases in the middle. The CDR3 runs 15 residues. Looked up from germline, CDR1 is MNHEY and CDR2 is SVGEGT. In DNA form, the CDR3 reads TGTGCCAGCAGTTCGGGTCGGCGGCTTGGAGGGTCCCAGTACTTC. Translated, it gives CASSSGRRLGGSQYF.

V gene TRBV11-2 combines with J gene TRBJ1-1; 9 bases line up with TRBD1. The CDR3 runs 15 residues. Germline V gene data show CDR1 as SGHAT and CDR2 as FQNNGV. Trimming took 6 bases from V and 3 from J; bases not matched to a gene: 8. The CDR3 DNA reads TGTGCCAGCAGACCGGGACAGGGTTGGGACACTGAAGCTTTCTTT. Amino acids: CASRPGQGWDTEAFF.

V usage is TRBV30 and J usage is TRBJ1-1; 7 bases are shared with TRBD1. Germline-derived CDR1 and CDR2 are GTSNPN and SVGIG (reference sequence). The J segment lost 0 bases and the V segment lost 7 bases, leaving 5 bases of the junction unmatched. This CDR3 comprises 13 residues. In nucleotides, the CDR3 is TGTGCCTTTCACAGGGGTCTGAACACTGAAGCTTTCTTT. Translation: CAFHRGLNTEAFF.

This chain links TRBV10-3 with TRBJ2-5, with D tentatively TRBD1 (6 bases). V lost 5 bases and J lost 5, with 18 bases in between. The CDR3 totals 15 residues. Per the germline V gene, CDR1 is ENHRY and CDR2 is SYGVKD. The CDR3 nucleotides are TGTGCCATCAGTCCCGGGACAAACACTCGGGAGACCCAGTACTTC. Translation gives CAISPGTNTRETQYF.

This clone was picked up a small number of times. CDR3 bases: TGTGCCAGCTCTCGAGCCCGGACAGGGTATGAAAAACTGTTTTTT. It specifies CASSRARTGYEKLFF. This chain uses TRBV18 with TRBJ1-4, with TRBD1 matching 8 bases. V was pared by 6 bases and J by 6 bases, with 9 bases of the junction left unmatched. The CDR3 loop spans 15 amino acids. The germline V gene encodes CDR1 KGHSH and CDR2 LQKENI.

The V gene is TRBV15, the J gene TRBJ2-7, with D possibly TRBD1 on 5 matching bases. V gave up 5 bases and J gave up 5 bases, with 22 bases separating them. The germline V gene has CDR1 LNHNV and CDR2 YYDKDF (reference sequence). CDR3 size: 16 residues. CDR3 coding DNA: TGTGCCACCAGCGGACCAGAAATATCAAAAGGGGACGAGCAGTACTTC. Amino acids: CATSGPEISKGDEQYF. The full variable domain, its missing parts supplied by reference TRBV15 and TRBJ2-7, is DAMVIQNPRYQVTQFGKPVTLSCSQTLNHNVMYWYQQKSSQAPKLLFHYYDKDFNNEADTPDNFQSRRPNTSFCFLDIRSPGLGDTAMYLCATSGPEISKGDEQYFGPGTRLTVT.

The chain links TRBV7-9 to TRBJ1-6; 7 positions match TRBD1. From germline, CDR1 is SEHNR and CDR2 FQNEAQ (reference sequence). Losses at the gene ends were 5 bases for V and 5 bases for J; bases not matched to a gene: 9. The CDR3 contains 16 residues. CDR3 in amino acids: CASSMNLGQHNSPLHF. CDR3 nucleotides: TGTGCCAGCAGCATGAACTTGGGACAGCATAATTCACCCCTCCACTTT.

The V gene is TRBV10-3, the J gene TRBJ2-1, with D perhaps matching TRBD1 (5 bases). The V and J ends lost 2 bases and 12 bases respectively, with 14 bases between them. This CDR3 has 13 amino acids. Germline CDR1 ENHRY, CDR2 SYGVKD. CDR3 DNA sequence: TGTGCCATCAGTGAGCAACCTCAGGGTAGGCAGTTCTTC. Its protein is CAISEQPQGRQFF.

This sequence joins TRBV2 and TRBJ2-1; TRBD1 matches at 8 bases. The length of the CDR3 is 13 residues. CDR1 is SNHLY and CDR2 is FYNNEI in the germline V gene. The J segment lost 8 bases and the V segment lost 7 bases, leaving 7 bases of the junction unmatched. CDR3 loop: CASMTGAWDEQFF. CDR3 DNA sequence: TGTGCCAGCATGACAGGGGCCTGGGATGAGCAGTTCTTC.

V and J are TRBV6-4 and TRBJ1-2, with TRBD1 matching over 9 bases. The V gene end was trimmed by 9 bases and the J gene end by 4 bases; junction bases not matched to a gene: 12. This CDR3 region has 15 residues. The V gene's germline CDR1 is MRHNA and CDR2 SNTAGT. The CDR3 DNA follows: TGTGCCAGTGTGGGGACAGGGAAGTGGGGCTATGGCTACACCTTC. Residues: CASVGTGKWGYGYTF.

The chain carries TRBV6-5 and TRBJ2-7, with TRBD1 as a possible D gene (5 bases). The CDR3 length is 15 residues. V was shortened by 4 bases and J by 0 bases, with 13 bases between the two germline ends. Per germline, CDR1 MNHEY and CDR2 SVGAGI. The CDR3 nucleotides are TGTGCCAGCAGTTCCGATTTTGGGGCCTCCTACGAGCAGTACTTC. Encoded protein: CASSSDFGASYEQYF.

Here the CDR3 reads CSVRQGVTNEKLFF. CDR3 DNA: TGCAGCGTAAGACAGGGGGTAACTAATGAAAAACTGTTTTTT. This chain uses TRBV29-1 with TRBJ1-4, with TRBD1 matching over 9 bases. The CDR3 covers 14 residues. Trimming removed 6 bases from V and 1 base from J; junction bases left unmatched: 3. CDR1 and CDR2 (germline): SQVTM, ANQGSEA.

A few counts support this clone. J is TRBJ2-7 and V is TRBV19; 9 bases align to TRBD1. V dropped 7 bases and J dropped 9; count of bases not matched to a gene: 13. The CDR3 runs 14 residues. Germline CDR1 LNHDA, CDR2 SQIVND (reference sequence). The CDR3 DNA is TGTGCCAGTACTCCGACAGGGGGTATAGTCGGGCAGTACTTC. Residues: CASTPTGGIVGQYF.

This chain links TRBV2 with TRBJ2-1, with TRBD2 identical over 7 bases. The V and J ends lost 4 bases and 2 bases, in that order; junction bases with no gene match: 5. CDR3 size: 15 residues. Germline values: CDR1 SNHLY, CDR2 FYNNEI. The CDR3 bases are TGTGCCAGCAGTGGAAGGGAGGGACCCTACAATGAGCAGTTCTTC. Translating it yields CASSGREGPYNEQFF.

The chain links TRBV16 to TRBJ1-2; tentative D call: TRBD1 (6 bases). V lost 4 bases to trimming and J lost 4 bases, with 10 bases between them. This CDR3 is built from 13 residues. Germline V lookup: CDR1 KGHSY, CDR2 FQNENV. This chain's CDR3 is CASSPQQGYGYTF. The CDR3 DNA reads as TGTGCCAGCAGCCCACAACAGGGCTATGGCTACACCTTC.

This chain's CDR3 is CASSESTSGRNEQYF. The DNA for the CDR3 is TGCGCCAGCAGTGAGTCAACTAGCGGGAGGAACGAGCAGTACTTC. The chain links TRBV10-1 to TRBJ2-7; 12 bases fit TRBD2. CDR1 is WNHNN and CDR2 is SYGVQD in the germline V gene (reference sequence). V lost 0 bases and J lost 5; bases outside the gene matches: 2. This CDR3 is built from 15 residues.

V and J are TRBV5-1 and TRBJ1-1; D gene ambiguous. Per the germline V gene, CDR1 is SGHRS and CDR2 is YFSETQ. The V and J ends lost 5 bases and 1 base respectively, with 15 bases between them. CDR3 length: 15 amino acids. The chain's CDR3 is CASSLGRDPNTEAFF. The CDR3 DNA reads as TGCGCCAGCAGTCTGGGCCGGGATCCGAACACTGAAGCTTTCTTT.

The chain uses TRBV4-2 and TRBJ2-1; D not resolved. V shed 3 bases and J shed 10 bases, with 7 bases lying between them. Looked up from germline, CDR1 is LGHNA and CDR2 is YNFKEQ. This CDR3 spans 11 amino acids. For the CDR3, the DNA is TGTGCCAGCAGCCACCGGCGGGAGCAGTTCTTC. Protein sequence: CASSHRREQFF.

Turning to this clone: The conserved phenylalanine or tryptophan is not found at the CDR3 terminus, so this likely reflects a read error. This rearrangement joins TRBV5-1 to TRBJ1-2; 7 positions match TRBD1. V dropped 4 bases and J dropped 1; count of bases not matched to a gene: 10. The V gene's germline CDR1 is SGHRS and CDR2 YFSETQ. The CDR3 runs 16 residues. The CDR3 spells CASSPGTASGNYGYTL. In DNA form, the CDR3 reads TGCGCCAGCAGCCCTGGGACAGCCTCGGGTAACTATGGCTACACCCTC.

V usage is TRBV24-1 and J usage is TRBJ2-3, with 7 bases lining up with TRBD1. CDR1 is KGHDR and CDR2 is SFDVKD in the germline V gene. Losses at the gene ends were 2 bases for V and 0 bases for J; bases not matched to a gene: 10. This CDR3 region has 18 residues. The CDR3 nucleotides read TGTGCCACCAGTGATTGGCGGACGACAGGGCCTAGCACAGATACGCAGTATTTT. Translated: CATSDWRTTGPSTDTQYF.

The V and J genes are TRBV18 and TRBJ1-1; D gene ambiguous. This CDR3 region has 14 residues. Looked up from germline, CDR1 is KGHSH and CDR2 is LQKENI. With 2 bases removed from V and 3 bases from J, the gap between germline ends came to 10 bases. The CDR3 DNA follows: TGTGCCAGCTCACCATCCCGGGTGCACACTGAAGCTTTCTTT. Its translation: CASSPSRVHTEAFF.

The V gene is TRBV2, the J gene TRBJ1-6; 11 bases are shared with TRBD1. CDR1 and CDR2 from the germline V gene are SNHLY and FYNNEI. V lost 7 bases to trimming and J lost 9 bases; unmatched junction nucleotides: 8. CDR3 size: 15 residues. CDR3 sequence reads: CASNSDRGQGSPLHF. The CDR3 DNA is TGTGCCAGCAACTCGGACAGGGGGCAAGGTTCACCCCTCCACTTT.

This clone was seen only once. DNA for the CDR3: TGTGCCTGGAGTGCCCTACGGGATCAGCCCCAGCATTTT. Encoded protein: CAWSALRDQPQHF. V is TRBV30 and J is TRBJ1-5; D is unclear. V lost 1 base and J lost 5, with 9 bases in between. This CDR3 is built from 13 residues. Per germline, CDR1 GTSNPN and CDR2 SVGIG (reference sequence). The full variable domain, completed using reference TRBV30 and TRBJ1-5, is SQTIHQWPATLVQPVGSPLSLECTVEGTSNPNLYWYRQAAGRGLQLLFYSVGIGQISSEVPQNLSASRPQDRQFILSSKKLLLSDSGFYLCAWSALRDQPQHFGDGTRLSIL.

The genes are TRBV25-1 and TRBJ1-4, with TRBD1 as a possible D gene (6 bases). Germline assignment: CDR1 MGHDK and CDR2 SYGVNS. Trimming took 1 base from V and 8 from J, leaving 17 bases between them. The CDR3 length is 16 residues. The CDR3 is CASSESFGAGVEKLFF. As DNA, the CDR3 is TGTGCCAGCAGTGAATCCTTTGGGGCAGGGGTGGAAAAACTGTTTTTT. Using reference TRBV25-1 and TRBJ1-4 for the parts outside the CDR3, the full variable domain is EADIYQTPRYLVIGTGKKITLECSQTMGHDKMYWYQQDPGMELHLIHYSYGVNSTEKGDLSSESTVSRIRTEHFPLTLESARPSHTSQYLCASSESFGAGVEKLFFGSGTQLSVL.

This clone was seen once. CDR3 in DNA: TGTGCCTGGAGTGTAGGTAGCGGGAGCGGGGAGACCCAGTACTTC. Its translation: CAWSVGSGSGETQYF. The chain is built from TRBV30 and TRBJ2-5; 9 bases are shared with TRBD2. This CDR3 has 15 amino acids. CDR1 is GTSNPN, CDR2 SVGIG, per germline (reference sequence). After removal of 0 bases from V and 5 bases from J, the junction contained 7 bases not matched to a gene.

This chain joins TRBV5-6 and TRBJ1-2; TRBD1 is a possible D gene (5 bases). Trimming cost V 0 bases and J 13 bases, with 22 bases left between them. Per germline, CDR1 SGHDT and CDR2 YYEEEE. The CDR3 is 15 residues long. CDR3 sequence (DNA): TGTGCCAGCAGCTTGGATCCCTCTGACCGGGAGACAGTCACCTTC. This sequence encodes CASSLDPSDRETVTF.